This T cell receptor (beta chain) came from a study of metastatic and nonmetastatic thyroid tumors. With MiXCR, TCRdb called clones anew from the PCR reads. The sample lists approximately 34,000 clones, about 17% seen once, with 3.4% in the top ten. Each patient went into thyroid surgery without having received any treatment. This clone showed up many times. This receptor was obtained from a female donor with papillary thyroid cancer or a benign thyroid nodule (not recorded which). Some clones in this sample may be carry-over from other donors' samples. The sample consisted of blood.

CDR3 in DNA: TGTGCCAGCAGTTTAAAACACAGAAACTATGGCTACACCTTC. It yields the protein CASSLKHRNYGYTF. The V and J genes are TRBV28 and TRBJ1-2; D unresolved. From germline, CDR1 is MDHEN and CDR2 SYDVKM. This CDR3 is 14 amino acids long. V was shortened by 2 bases and J by 2 bases, with 9 bases between the two germline ends.